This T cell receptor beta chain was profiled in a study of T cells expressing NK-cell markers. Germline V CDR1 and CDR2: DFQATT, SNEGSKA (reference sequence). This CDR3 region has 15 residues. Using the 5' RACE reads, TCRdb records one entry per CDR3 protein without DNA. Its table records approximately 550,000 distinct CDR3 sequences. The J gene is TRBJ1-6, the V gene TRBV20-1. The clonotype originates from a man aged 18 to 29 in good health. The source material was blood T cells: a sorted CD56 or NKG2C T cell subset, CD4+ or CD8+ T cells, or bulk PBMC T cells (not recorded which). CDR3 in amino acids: CSAAGGGISNSPLHF.